This T cell receptor beta chain was identified in a study of shared clonotypes between healthy human individuals. The overall study: For every donor, three CD4 naive, three CD4 memory, two CD8 naive and one CD8 memory plates were used.

This CDR3 is built from 16 residues. The J segment lost 2 bases and the V segment lost 5 bases, leaving 9 bases of the junction unmatched. CDR1 and CDR2 (germline): MDHEN, SYDVKM. Clones were sequenced by immunoSEQ multiplex PCR, and TCRdb holds only the in-frame ones, with some missing. The sample has over a million clones, around 97% seen once. Findings and limits, study-wide: Clonotypes that were shared across several donors made up approximately 5% of naive CD4 clonotypes. Apart from blood, nothing was sampled; tissue repertoires likely differ.

About this clone itself: What it recognizes is unknown.

The clonotype comes from a man younger than 45 in good health. Input material: naive CD4+ T cells sorted from blood. Subset in this sample: CD45RA+ positively selected. V gene TRBV28 combines with J gene TRBJ1-3; 7 bases are shared with TRBD1. The CDR3 coding sequence is TGTGCCAGCAGTCCCCCTCTGACAGGGACTGGAAACACCATATATTTT. It codes for CASSPPLTGTGNTIYF.